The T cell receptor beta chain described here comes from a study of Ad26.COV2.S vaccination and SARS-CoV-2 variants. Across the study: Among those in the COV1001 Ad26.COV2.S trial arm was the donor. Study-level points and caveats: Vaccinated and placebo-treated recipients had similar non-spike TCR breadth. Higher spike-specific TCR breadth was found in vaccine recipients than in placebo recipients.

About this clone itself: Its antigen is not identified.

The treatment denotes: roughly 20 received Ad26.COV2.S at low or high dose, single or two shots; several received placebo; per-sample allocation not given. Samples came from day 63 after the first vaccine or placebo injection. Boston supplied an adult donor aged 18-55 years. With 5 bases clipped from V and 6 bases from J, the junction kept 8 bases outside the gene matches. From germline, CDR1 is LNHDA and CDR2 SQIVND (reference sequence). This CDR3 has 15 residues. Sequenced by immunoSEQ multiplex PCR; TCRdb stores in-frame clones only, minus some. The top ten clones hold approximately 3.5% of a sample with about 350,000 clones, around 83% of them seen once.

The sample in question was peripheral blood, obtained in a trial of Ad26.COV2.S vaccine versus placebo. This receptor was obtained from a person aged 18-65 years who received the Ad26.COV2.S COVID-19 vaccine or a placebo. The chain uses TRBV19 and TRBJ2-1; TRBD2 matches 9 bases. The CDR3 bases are TGTGCCAGTAGTGAAATAGCGGGAGTCCCCAATGAGCAGTTCTTC. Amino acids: CASSEIAGVPNEQFF.